What follows are 32 T cell receptor beta chains derived from one specimen sequenced in a study of blood T cell repertoires in COVID-19. The data were produced by immunoSEQ multiplex PCR, yet TCRdb's version contains in-frame clones alone and is incomplete. This sample yields over 150,000 clones, of which 70% to 90% are seen a single time; around 7% belongs to the top ten. Sample: peripheral blood. These receptors originate from a man aged 45 to 65 with active or convalescent COVID-19.

This clone was seen only a few times. V usage is TRBV18 and J usage is TRBJ1-1; D not resolved. Germline CDR1 reads KGHSH; CDR2 reads LQKENI. The CDR3 totals 14 residues. V shed 0 bases and J shed 0 bases, with 5 bases lying between them. DNA for the CDR3: TGTGCCAGCTCACCACCCAGGATGAACACTGAAGCTTTCTTT. As protein: CASSPPRMNTEAFF.

The rearrangement links TRBV7-6 to TRBJ2-2; the match to TRBD2 covers 9 bases. Germline V lookup: CDR1 SGHVS, CDR2 FNYEAQ. The ends lost 1 base at V and 3 bases at J; junction bases unmatched: 0. The CDR3 has 15 amino acids. CDR3 bases: TGTGCCAGCAGCTTAGTAGCGGGAGACACCGGGGAGCTGTTTTTT. Translated: CASSLVAGDTGELFF. The complete variable domain, with remaining parts taken from reference TRBV7-6 and TRBJ2-2, reads GAGVSQSPRYKVTKRGQDVALRCDPISGHVSLYWYRQALGQGPEFLTYFNYEAQQDKSGLPNDRFSAERPEGSISTLTIQRTEQRDSAMYRCASSLVAGDTGELFFGEGSRLTVL.

CDR3 DNA sequence: TGTGCCTGGAGTGTAACTAGCGGGAGGGAGCAGTTCTTC. Encoded protein: CAWSVTSGREQFF. The J gene is TRBJ2-1, the V gene TRBV30; 12 bases are shared with TRBD2. Germline CDR1 reads GTSNPN; CDR2 reads SVGIG (reference sequence). Losses at the gene ends were 0 bases for V and 10 bases for J; bases not matched to a gene: 1. The CDR3 totals 13 residues. Based on the CDR3 plus reference TRBV30 and TRBJ2-1, the full variable domain is SQTIHQWPATLVQPVGSPLSLECTVEGTSNPNLYWYRQAAGRGLQLLFYSVGIGQISSEVPQNLSASRPQDRQFILSSKKLLLSDSGFYLCAWSVTSGREQFFGPGTRLTVL.

Details on this clone: In the same sample, other DNA sequences code for this CDR3. J is TRBJ2-7 and V is TRBV5-6, with 8 bases lining up with TRBD1. The J segment lost 4 bases and the V segment lost 4 bases, leaving 7 bases of the junction unmatched. Germline CDR1 and CDR2: SGHDT and YYEEEE. The CDR3 covers 14 residues. The CDR3 coding sequence is TGTGCCAGCAGCCTGGCAGGGGGCGAATACGAGCAGTACTTC. Translated, it gives CASSLAGGEYEQYF.

J is TRBJ2-1 and V is TRBV5-1, with 13 bases that match TRBD2. J gave up 12 bases and V 2 bases, and 11 bases lay outside the gene matches. Germline assignment: CDR1 SGHRS and CDR2 YFSETQ. The CDR3 has 16 amino acids. The CDR3 reads CASSFRVGLAGVGQFF. The CDR3 region has the DNA TGCGCCAGCAGCTTCAGGGTCGGACTAGCGGGAGTTGGGCAGTTCTTC.

This CDR3 is CASSQDGAGELFF. The CDR3 DNA is TGTGCCAGCAGCCAAGACGGGGCCGGGGAGCTGTTTTTT. The chain uses TRBV4-2 and TRBJ2-2; D is perhaps TRBD2 (5 bases). Germline CDR1 is LGHNA and CDR2 is YNFKEQ. The CDR3 loop spans 13 amino acids. The V end lost 0 bases, the J end lost 6 bases, and 5 bases lay between the germline ends.

This chain links TRBV29-1 with TRBJ1-1, with D uncertain. Trimming took 8 bases from V and 3 from J, leaving 16 bases between them. In germline, CDR1 is SQVTM, CDR2 ANQGSEA. The CDR3 spans 13 residues. CDR3 amino acids: CSSEATGDTEAFF. DNA for the CDR3: TGCAGCTCAGAGGCCACTGGAGACACTGAAGCTTTCTTT.

The V call is TRBV11-2, the J call TRBJ2-7; 9 positions match TRBD2. J lost 4 bases, V lost 1 base, and 5 bases had no gene match. CDR1 SGHAT and CDR2 FQNNGV come from the germline V gene. The CDR3 is 15 residues long. The CDR3 is CASSLASSGIYEQYF. The DNA of the CDR3 is TGTGCCAGCAGCTTAGCTTCTAGCGGGATTTACGAGCAGTACTTC.

V usage is TRBV7-2 and J usage is TRBJ2-1; maybe TRBD2 (5 bases). The CDR3 is made up of 17 amino acids. V dropped 1 base and J dropped 0 bases, with 13 bases sitting between them. Germline lookup yields CDR1 SGHTA and CDR2 FQGNSA. The CDR3 sequence: CASSLVGRARSYNEQFF. The CDR3 DNA is TGTGCCAGCAGCTTAGTGGGGAGAGCCCGCTCCTACAATGAGCAGTTCTTC.

This sequence joins TRBV15 and TRBJ2-5, with 7 bases that match TRBD1. CDR1 is LNHNV, CDR2 YYDKDF, per germline (reference sequence). CDR3 length: 15 amino acids. The ends lost 0 bases at V and 2 bases at J; junction bases unmatched: 3. Written as DNA, the CDR3 is TGTGCCACCAGCAGAGATCTGGGACAGCAAGAGACCCAGTACTTC. Translation gives CATSRDLGQQETQYF.

This chain uses TRBV29-1 with TRBJ2-5; 16 nucleotides match TRBD2. Germline CDR1 SQVTM, CDR2 ANQGSEA. CDR3 length: 17 amino acids. Trimming at V came to 3 bases and at J to 4 bases, leaving 8 bases not matched to a gene. The CDR3 loop reads CSVETGLAGGPGETQYF. The CDR3 bases are TGCAGCGTTGAGACGGGACTAGCGGGGGGGCCGGGAGAGACCCAGTACTTC. The complete variable domain, with remaining parts taken from reference TRBV29-1 and TRBJ2-5, reads SAVISQKPSRDICQRGTSLTIQCQVDSQVTMMFWYRQQPGQSLTLIATANQGSEATYESGFVIDKFPISRPNLTFSTLTVSNMSPEDSSIYLCSVETGLAGGPGETQYFGPGTRLLVL.

The chain uses TRBV5-1 and TRBJ2-2; D might be TRBD1 (5 bases). Trimming removed 0 bases from V and 4 bases from J, with 10 bases in between. Per the germline V gene, CDR1 is SGHRS and CDR2 is YFSETQ. The CDR3 extends over 15 amino acids. The CDR3: CASSLEGQTTGELFF. The CDR3 DNA follows: TGCGCCAGCAGCTTGGAGGGGCAAACCACCGGGGAGCTGTTTTTT.

The chain employs TRBV19 and TRBJ1-2; D is possibly TRBD1 (6 bases). The CDR3 runs to 14 residues. Germline-derived CDR1 and CDR2 are LNHDA and SQIVND (reference sequence). V was clipped by 5 bases and J by 1 base, with 11 bases between them. The CDR3 here is CASSATGGNYGYTF. CDR3 DNA sequence: TGTGCCAGTAGTGCGACAGGCGGTAACTATGGCTACACCTTC.

The chain carries TRBV5-1 and TRBJ2-1, with 9 bases lining up with TRBD2. This CDR3 is 17 amino acids long. The V gene's germline CDR1 is SGHRS and CDR2 YFSETQ. V trimming: 0 bases; J trimming: 10 bases; junction bases outside the gene matches: 14. This CDR3 is CASSLEAGTSLAREQFF. The CDR3 coding sequence is TGCGCCAGCAGCTTGGAGGCCGGGACTAGCCTTGCCCGGGAGCAGTTCTTC.

The CDR3 loop is CASSPGQHYSGNTIYF. The CDR3 DNA reads TGTGCCAGCTCACCGGGACAGCACTATTCTGGAAACACCATATATTTT. This chain connects TRBV18 to TRBJ1-3, with 7 bases aligning to TRBD1. This CDR3 is 16 amino acids long. V lost 3 bases and J lost 1; bases outside the gene matches: 6. Germline CDR1 and CDR2: KGHSH and LQKENI.

The chain has TRBV6-6 and TRBJ2-5; 9 nucleotides align to TRBD2. The CDR3 totals 15 residues. Trimming cost V 6 bases and J 0 bases; bases outside gene matches: 5. Germline V gives CDR1 MNHNY, CDR2 SVGAGI (reference sequence). CDR3 amino acids: CASSSSGADQETQYF. CDR3 nucleotide sequence: TGTGCCAGCAGCTCTAGCGGGGCGGACCAAGAGACCCAGTACTTC.

The genes are TRBV28 and TRBJ2-3; TRBD1 might be the D (6 bases). Looked up from germline, CDR1 is MDHEN and CDR2 is SYDVKM. V was trimmed by 2 bases and J by 3 bases, leaving 21 bases between them. The CDR3 extends over 18 amino acids. The CDR3 nucleotides are TGTGCCAGCAGTTTACGCCCCCCCGGGACAAGAAAGACAGATACGCAGTATTTT. Amino acid sequence: CASSLRPPGTRKTDTQYF.

The sample holds a few counts of this clone. The CDR3 DNA follows: TGTGCCAGCAGAGGACAGGGGGCGTTCCGGGGCTACACCTTC. Translation gives CASRGQGAFRGYTF. The chain carries TRBV6-5 and TRBJ1-2, with TRBD1 matching over 11 bases. CDR1 is MNHEY and CDR2 is SVGAGI in the germline V gene. This CDR3 contains 14 residues. The trim removed 6 bases at V and 8 bases at J, leaving 8 bases unmatched.

This clone was detected once. The rearrangement uses TRBV6-2 or TRBV6-3 and TRBJ1-2; 8 bases align to TRBD1. Per germline, CDR1 MNHEY and CDR2 SVGEGT. This CDR3 region has 17 residues. V lost 0 bases, J lost 3 bases, and 9 bases stayed unmatched. Here the CDR3 DNA reads TGTGCCAGCAGTTACTCGACAGGCCAACAGGGGGACTATGGCTACACCTTC. It yields the protein CASSYSTGQQGDYGYTF.

CDR3 nucleotide sequence: TGTGCCAGCAGCGCCGGACAGACGAACTATGGCTACACCTTC. Protein product: CASSAGQTNYGYTF. The chain joins TRBV5-4 to TRBJ1-2; D perhaps matches TRBD1 (6 bases). Germline assignment: CDR1 SGHNT and CDR2 YYREEE (reference sequence). This CDR3 is built from 14 residues. The V end lost 4 bases, the J end lost 2 bases, and 12 bases lay between the germline ends.

This chain joins TRBV14 and TRBJ2-7; D may be TRBD1 (5 bases). With 1 base removed from V and 4 bases from J, the gap between germline ends came to 14 bases. This CDR3 is built from 15 residues. Looked up from germline, CDR1 is SGHDN and CDR2 is FVKESK. The CDR3 is CASSQVRQGTYEQYF. The CDR3 DNA follows: TGTGCCAGCAGCCAAGTGCGGCAGGGTACATACGAGCAGTACTTC.

The rearrangement joins TRBV6-5 to TRBJ2-3, with D possibly TRBD2 on 6 matching bases. The CDR3 extends over 15 amino acids. The V end lost 4 bases, the J end lost 1 base, and 12 bases lay between the germline ends. Germline CDR1 and CDR2: MNHEY and SVGAGI. The CDR3 DNA follows: TGTGCCAGCAGTTCTGGCGGGGTGGGCACAGATACGCAGTATTTT. It yields the protein CASSSGGVGTDTQYF.

This clone has more than one count but fewer than ten. V gene TRBV2 combines with J gene TRBJ1-5; TRBD1 might be the D (5 bases). CDR1 and CDR2 (germline): SNHLY, FYNNEI. Between the trimmed V and J ends, which lost 2 bases and 5 bases, there was a span of 10 bases. The CDR3 runs to 14 residues. The CDR3 nucleotides read TGTGCCAGCAGTGAACAGGGACTTCATCAGCCCCAGCATTTT. Its translation: CASSEQGLHQPQHF. Complete variable domain (other parts from reference TRBV2 and TRBJ1-5): EPEVTQTPSHQVTQMGQEVILRCVPISNHLYFYWYRQILGQKVEFLVSFYNNEISEKSEIFDDQFSVERPDGSNFTLKIRSTKLEDSAMYFCASSEQGLHQPQHFGDGTRLSIL.

The sample holds a few counts of this clone. The chain couples TRBV5-6 to TRBJ2-7, with 9 positions matching TRBD1. Per germline, CDR1 SGHDT and CDR2 YYEEEE. The CDR3 runs to 15 residues. Trimming removed 2 bases from V and 5 bases from J; junction bases left unmatched: 8. The CDR3: CASSFLGTGKHEQYF. DNA of the CDR3: TGTGCCAGCAGCTTTTTAGGGACAGGGAAACACGAGCAGTACTTC.

This sequence joins TRBV19 and TRBJ1-2; TRBD1 aligns across 8 bases. V lost 4 bases, J lost 6 bases, and 7 bases stayed unmatched. CDR1 is LNHDA, CDR2 SQIVND, per germline (reference sequence). The CDR3 totals 14 residues. The CDR3 DNA is TGTGCCAGTAGTAGGTGGGGACAGGAACATGGCTACACCTTC. It encodes CASSRWGQEHGYTF.

The gene calls are TRBV4-3 and TRBJ2-1; the D is unclear. Germline-derived CDR1 and CDR2 are LGHNA and YSLEER. Trimming removed 0 bases from V and 6 bases from J, with 9 bases in between. The CDR3 loop spans 14 amino acids. The CDR3 nucleotides are TGCGCCAGCAGCCAAGATCAGGCCAGCAATGAGCAGTTCTTC. This encodes CASSQDQASNEQFF.

This clone was picked up one time. The rearrangement uses TRBV11-3 and TRBJ1-2; 8 positions match TRBD1. The trim removed 5 bases at V and 13 bases at J, leaving 18 bases unmatched. This CDR3 comprises 15 residues. Germline V gives CDR1 SGHNT, CDR2 YENEEA. CDR3 DNA: TGTGCCAGCAGCCCACCGGGACAGGTATTGTTGGCTATCACCTTC. It translates to CASSPPGQVLLAITF. The full variable domain, in which reference TRBV11-3 and TRBJ1-2 provide the parts outside the CDR3, is EAGVVQSPRYKIIEKKQPVAFWCNPISGHNTLYWYLQNLGQGPELLIRYENEEAVDDSQLPKDRFSAERLKGVDSTLKIQPAELGDSAVYLCASSPPGQVLLAITFGSGTRLTVV.

This chain links TRBV6-2 or TRBV6-3 with TRBJ2-7, with TRBD2 identical over 15 bases. After removal of 5 bases from V and 1 base from J, the junction contained 9 bases not matched to a gene. Germline CDR1 reads MNHEY; CDR2 reads SVGEGT. The CDR3 extends over 18 amino acids. CDR3 sequence: CASSPLEGLAGGSYEQYF. In DNA, the CDR3 is TGTGCCAGCAGTCCCCTCGAGGGACTAGCGGGAGGATCCTACGAGCAGTACTTC.

The V and J genes are TRBV19 and TRBJ2-7; TRBD2 aligns across 11 bases. CDR1 and CDR2 (germline): LNHDA, SQIVND (reference sequence). The length of the CDR3 is 15 residues. Trimming removed 4 bases from V and 5 bases from J; junction bases left unmatched: 7. CDR3 loop: CASSTPLAGGHEQYF. CDR3 nucleotides: TGTGCCAGTAGTACCCCTCTAGCGGGAGGTCACGAGCAGTACTTC.

This chain uses TRBV9 with TRBJ1-1; D is unresolved. V was shortened by 4 bases and J by 3 bases, with 10 bases between the two germline ends. The CDR3 totals 13 residues. Germline CDR1 is SGDLS and CDR2 is YYNGEE. CDR3 sequence (DNA): TGTGCCAGCAGCCCGGTGGTGGACACTGAAGCTTTCTTT. The encoded protein is CASSPVVDTEAFF. The whole variable domain, remainder taken from reference TRBV9 and TRBJ1-1, is DSGVTQTPKHLITATGQRVTLRCSPRSGDLSVYWYQQSLDQGLQFLIQYYNGEERAKGNILERFSAQQFPDLHSELNLSSLELGDSALYFCASSPVVDTEAFFGQGTRLTVV.

The CDR3: CASSPARGRAGYEQYF. DNA of the CDR3: TGTGCCAGCAGTCCCGCCCGAGGGAGGGCGGGATACGAGCAGTACTTC. The genes are TRBV27 and TRBJ2-7; 7 nucleotides align to TRBD2. The CDR3 is made up of 16 amino acids. CDR1 and CDR2 (germline): MNHEY, SMNVEV (reference sequence). The J segment lost 4 bases and the V segment lost 5 bases, leaving 14 bases of the junction unmatched.

The chain recombines TRBV6-5 with TRBJ2-3, with TRBD2 matching 8 bases. V lost 7 bases, J lost 2 bases, and 5 bases stayed unmatched. Germline-derived CDR1 and CDR2 are MNHEY and SVGAGI. This CDR3 region has 14 residues. Here the CDR3 reads CASTQAGDTDTQYF. CDR3 nucleotide sequence: TGTGCCAGCACCCAAGCGGGGGACACAGATACGCAGTATTTT.